The sample holds a few counts of the clone carrying this TCR beta chain. The target antigen is unknown. The sample is drawn from a study of blood T cells in healthy people across ages. Overall study context: Template switching recovered approximately one barcoded beta molecule for every two T cells. Study findings and constraints: The study lacked donor CMV status, which possibly confounded expanded clonotype changes. Naive T cell percentage by flow cytometry tracked strongly with beta diversity.

The authors ran a second PCR of 7 to 11 cycles using a sample-barcoded 5' primer and a J-beta primer mix. TCRdb passed the 5' RACE reads through MiXCR, listing each CDR3 protein once. Among 1.5 million or so distinct CDR3 sequences, 42% were seen once, and the ten largest hold around 8%. Germline lookup yields CDR1 SGHRS and CDR2 YFSETQ. V was shortened by 5 bases and J by 0 bases, with 12 bases between the two germline ends. CDR3 length: 15 residues. Staff drew approximately 9.7 milliliters of peripheral blood from each donor. The receptor's source is a woman aged 18-35 years in good health. Material for sequencing was blood. The chain has TRBV5-1 and TRBJ2-1; D not certain. The CDR3 spells CASRVQLSSYNEQFF. CDR3 coding DNA: TGCGCCAGCAGGGTCCAGTTGAGCTCCTACAATGAGCAGTTCTTC.